The clone carrying this T cell receptor beta chain was observed a few times. Its cognate antigen is unknown. Using its own MiXCR run on the 5' RACE reads, TCRdb lists one record per CDR3 protein. Among about 320,000 distinct CDR3 sequences listed, roughly 10% were seen once. The data were taken from a study of T cells after yellow fever vaccination. Findings and caveats of the study: Weaker, the secondary response had a peak occurring faster, on day 5 versus 15.

The CDR3 contains 16 residues. The ends lost 1 base at V and 4 bases at J; junction bases unmatched: 7. Germline values: CDR1 SGHRS, CDR2 YFSETQ. This clonotype was obtained from a man between 18 and 29 years old who received the YFV17D yellow fever vaccine. Sequencing used CD4+ T cells sorted from PBMCs, obtained 45 days after the yellow fever booster vaccination. The chain joins TRBV5-1 to TRBJ2-1, with TRBD1 matching 8 bases. The DNA for the CDR3 is TGCGCCAGCAGCTTGTTTGCAGGGGGCTTTTACAATGAGCAGTTCTTC. It is translated as CASSLFAGGFYNEQFF.